This T cell receptor beta chain comes out of a study of regulatory dendritic cells for organ transplantation. This CDR3 is 16 amino acids long. CDR1 is SSHAT and CDR2 is FNYEAQ in the germline V gene (reference sequence). CFSE-labeled sorted T cells met regulatory or mature dendritic cells for approximately 5 days. Memory T cells were CD45RO+, naive were CD45RA+, sorted by FACS. About this clone itself: Antigen unknown. One end of the junction does not line up with germline, which may come from a read error.

Produced via immunoSEQ multiplex PCR; TCRdb's table is partial and in-frame only. The sample includes under 12,000 clones, roughly 70% of them seen just once. General study findings and limits: Naive T cells showed high diversity, memory cells less, memory CD8+ least. Of resting T cell subsets, memory CD8+ had the most alloreactive clonotypes.

This sequence joins TRBV7-7 and TRBJ2-5, with TRBD2 matching 10 bases. Sequencing was carried out using memory CD4+ T cells from blood cultured with regulatory dendritic cells. Indicated subset: CD45RO+ memory T cells. The sequence was obtained from a human donor in good health. The CDR3 loop reads CASSSGSGGAGETQYF. For the CDR3, the DNA is TGTGCTAGCAGCTCGGGAAGCGGGGGGGCGGGAGAGACCCAGTACTTC. The complete variable domain, with remaining parts taken from reference TRBV7-7 and TRBJ2-5, reads GAGVSQSPRYKVTKRGQDVTLRCDPISSHATLYWYQQALGQGPEFLTYFNYEAQPDKSGLPSDRFSAERPEGSISTLTIQRTEQRDSAMYRCASSSGSGGAGETQYFGPGTRLLVL.